The clone carrying this TCR beta chain occurred a few times. TCRdb re-called the 5' RACE reads through MiXCR, storing one row per CDR3 protein. This table holds about 530,000 distinct CDR3 sequences, about a fifth found once. The record originates from a study of identical twins. The CDR3 covers 16 residues. Germline V gene lookup returns CDR1 MDHEN and CDR2 SYDVKM. The V gene end was trimmed by 6 bases and the J gene end by 6 bases; junction bases not matched to a gene: 17. These same records also appear under a second study, on yellow fever vaccine responses in identical twins.

The chain joins TRBV28 to TRBJ2-7; 7 bases are a match to TRBD2. The receptor's source is a woman aged 18-29 years in good health. Sample: CD4+ T cells sorted from blood. Here the CDR3 DNA reads TGTGCCAGCAGATCCGGGCGGGCGGGAGATAGGCTCGAGCAGTACTTC. Its translation: CASRSGRAGDRLEQYF.